This T cell receptor beta chain derives from a study of T cell changes during pregnancy in multiple sclerosis. Repertoires were generated with immunoSEQ multiplex PCR, while TCRdb's copy carries only in-frame clones and drops some. The table includes about 62,000 clones, around 93% detected once. Losses at the gene ends were 3 bases for V and 2 bases for J; bases not matched to a gene: 5. Per the germline V gene, CDR1 is LNHNV and CDR2 is YYDKDF (reference sequence). There are 15 residues in the CDR3. This chain links TRBV15 with TRBJ1-2, with TRBD1 identical over 8 bases. The source is a female donor in good health, enrolled as a control in a pregnancy study. Source: peripheral blood, taken in the second trimester of pregnancy. In DNA, the CDR3 is TGTGCCACCAGCAGGGGGACAGGACTGAACTATGGCTACACCTTC. Translation: CATSRGTGLNYGYTF.